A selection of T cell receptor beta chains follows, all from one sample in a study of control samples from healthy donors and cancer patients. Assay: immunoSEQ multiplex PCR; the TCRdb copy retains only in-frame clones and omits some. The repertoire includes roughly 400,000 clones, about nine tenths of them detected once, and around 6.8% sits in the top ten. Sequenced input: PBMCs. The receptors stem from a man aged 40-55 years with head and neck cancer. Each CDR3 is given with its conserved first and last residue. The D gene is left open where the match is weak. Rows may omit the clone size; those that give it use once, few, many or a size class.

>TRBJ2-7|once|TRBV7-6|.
TGTGCCAGCAGTAAAACCGGGACTCGGGGATCCGAGCAGTACTTC
CASSKTGTRGSEQYF
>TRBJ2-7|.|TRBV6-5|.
TGTGCCAGCAAGGGGGGGACAGGACGGTTCTACGAGCAGTACTTC
CASKGGTGRFYEQYF
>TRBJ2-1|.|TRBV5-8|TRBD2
TGTGCCAGCAGCTCGGAGGTAGAGAGAGGGCTAGCGGGGTACAATGAGCAGTTCTTC
CASSSEVERGLAGYNEQFF
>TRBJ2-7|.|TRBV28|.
TGTGCCAGCAGTTTTCTCGGGACCTACGAGCAGTACTTC
CASSFLGTYEQYF
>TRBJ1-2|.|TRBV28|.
TGTGCCAGCAGTTCATCAGCAAAGAGGCATGGCTACACCTTC
CASSSSAKRHGYTF
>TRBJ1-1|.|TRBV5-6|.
TGTGCCAGCAGCTTGGGATATGGCACTGAAGCTTTCTTT
CASSLGYGTEAFF
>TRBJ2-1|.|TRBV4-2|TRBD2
TGTGCCAGCAGCCAAGATCCCGCGGGGGAGGGATACAATGAGCAGTTCTTC
CASSQDPAGEGYNEQFF
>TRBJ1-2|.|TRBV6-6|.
TGTGCCAGCAGTTACTCCGGGGTTACCTACACCTTC
CASSYSGVTYTF
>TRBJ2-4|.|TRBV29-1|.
TGCAGCGTTGTCCAGGGAGCCAAAAACATTCAGTACTTC
CSVVQGAKNIQYF
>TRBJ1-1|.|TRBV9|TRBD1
TGTGCCAGCAGCGTACCAGACAGGGACACTGAAGCTTTCTTT
CASSVPDRDTEAFF
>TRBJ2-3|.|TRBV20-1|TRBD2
TGCAGTGCTAGTGTAGCGGGGGCCTCACTGGGGGACACAGATACGCAGTATTTT
CSASVAGASLGDTDTQYF
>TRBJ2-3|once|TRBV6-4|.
TGTGCCAGCAGTGACCTACAAGATACGCAGTATTTT
CASSDLQDTQYF
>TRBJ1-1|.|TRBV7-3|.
TGTGCCAGCAGCTTAGGATGGAACACTGAAGCTTTCTTT
CASSLGWNTEAFF
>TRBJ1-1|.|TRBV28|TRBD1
TGTGCCAGCAGGGCGACAGGGGATGGAACTGAAGCTTTCTTT
CASRATGDGTEAFF
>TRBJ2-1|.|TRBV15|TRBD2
TGTGCCACCAGCAGACGGACTAGCGGGGTAGATGAGCAGTTCTTC
CATSRRTSGVDEQFF
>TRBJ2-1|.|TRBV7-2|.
TGTGCCAGCAGCTCCGCGGGGAAATTCCACAATGAGCAGTTCTTC
CASSSAGKFHNEQFF
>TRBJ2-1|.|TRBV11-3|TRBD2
TGTGCCAGCAGCTCTAGCGGGAGGCCCTCCTACAATGAGCAGTTCTTC
CASSSSGRPSYNEQFF